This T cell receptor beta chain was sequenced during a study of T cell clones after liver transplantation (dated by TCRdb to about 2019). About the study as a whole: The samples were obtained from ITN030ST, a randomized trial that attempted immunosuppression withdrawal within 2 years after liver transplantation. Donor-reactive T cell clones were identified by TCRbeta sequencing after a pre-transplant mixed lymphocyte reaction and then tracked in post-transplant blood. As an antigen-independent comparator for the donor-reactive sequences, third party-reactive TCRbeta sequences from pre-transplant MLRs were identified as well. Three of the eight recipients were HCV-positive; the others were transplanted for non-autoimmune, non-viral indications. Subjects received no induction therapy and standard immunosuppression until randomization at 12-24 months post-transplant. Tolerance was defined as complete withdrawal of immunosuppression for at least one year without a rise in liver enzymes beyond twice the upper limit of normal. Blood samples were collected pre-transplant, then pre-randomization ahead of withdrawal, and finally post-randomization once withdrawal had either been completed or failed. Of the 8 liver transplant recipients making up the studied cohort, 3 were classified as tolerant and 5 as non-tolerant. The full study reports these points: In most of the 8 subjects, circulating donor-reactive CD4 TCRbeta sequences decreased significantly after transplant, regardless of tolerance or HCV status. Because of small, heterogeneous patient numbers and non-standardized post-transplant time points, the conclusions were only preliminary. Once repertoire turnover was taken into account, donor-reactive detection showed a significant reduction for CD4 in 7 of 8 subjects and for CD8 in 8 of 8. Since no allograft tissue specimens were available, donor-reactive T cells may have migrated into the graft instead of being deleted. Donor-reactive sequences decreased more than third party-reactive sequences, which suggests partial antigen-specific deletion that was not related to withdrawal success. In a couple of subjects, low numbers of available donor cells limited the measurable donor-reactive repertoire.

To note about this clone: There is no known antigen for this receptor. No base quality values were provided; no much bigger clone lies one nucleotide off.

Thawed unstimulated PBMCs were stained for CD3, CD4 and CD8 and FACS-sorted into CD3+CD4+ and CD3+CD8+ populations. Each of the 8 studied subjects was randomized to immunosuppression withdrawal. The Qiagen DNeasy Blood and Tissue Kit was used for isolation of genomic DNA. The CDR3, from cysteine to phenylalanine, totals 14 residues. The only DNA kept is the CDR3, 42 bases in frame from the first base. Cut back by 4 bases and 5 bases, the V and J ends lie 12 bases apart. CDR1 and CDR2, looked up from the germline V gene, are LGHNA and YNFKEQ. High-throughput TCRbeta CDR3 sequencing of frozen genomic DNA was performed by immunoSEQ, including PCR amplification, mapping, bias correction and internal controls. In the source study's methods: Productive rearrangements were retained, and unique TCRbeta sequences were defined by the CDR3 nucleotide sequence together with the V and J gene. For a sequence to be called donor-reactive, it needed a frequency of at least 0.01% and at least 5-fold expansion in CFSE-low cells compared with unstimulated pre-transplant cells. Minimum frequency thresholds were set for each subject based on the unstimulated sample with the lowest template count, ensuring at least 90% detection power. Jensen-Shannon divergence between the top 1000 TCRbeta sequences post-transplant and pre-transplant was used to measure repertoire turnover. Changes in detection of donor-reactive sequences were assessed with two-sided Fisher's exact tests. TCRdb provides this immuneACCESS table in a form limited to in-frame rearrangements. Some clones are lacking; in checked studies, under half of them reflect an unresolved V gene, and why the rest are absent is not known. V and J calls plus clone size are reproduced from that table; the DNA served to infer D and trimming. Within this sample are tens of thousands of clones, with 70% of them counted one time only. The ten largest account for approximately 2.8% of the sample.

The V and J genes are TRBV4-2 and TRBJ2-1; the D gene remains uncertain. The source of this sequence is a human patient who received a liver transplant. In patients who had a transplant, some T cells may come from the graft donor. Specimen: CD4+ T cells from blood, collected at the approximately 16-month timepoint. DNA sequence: TGTGCCAGCAGCCTCTCACCCGCGGACAATGAGCAGTTCTTC. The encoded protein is CASSLSPADNEQFF.